This TCR beta chain was retrieved from a study of CD4 T cell repertoires in COVID-19. Study-wide results and caveats: Suggested intraclonal diversification: top SARS-CoV-2-reactive clonotypes appeared in two or three memory subsets.

The assay was immunoSEQ multiplex PCR, and TCRdb's table has in-frame clones only and misses some. The sample includes some 80,000 clones, 83% of them seen just once. Remarks on this clone: Its antigen is not known.

Trimming took 5 bases from V and 1 from J, leaving 14 bases between them. The CDR3 loop spans 15 amino acids. Germline V CDR1 and CDR2: MNHEY, SVGAGI. This receptor was identified in a human donor who had COVID-19. The input for sequencing was CD4+ T cells from peripheral blood, taken after recovery from COVID-19. The rearrangement uses TRBV6-5 and TRBJ1-2, with a possible D match to TRBD1 (5 bases). In DNA form, the CDR3 reads TGTGCCAGCAGTAACCGGGACGGACATAACTATGGCTACACCTTC. The encoded protein is CASSNRDGHNYGYTF.